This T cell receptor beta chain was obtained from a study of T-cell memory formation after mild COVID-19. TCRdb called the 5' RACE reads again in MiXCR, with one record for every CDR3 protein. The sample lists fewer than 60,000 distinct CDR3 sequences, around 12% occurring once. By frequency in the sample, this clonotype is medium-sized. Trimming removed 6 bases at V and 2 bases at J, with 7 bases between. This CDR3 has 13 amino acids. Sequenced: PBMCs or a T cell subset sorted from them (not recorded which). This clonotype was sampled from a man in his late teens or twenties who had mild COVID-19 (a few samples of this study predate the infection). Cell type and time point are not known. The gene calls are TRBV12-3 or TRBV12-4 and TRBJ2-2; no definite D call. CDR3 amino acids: CASSPENTGELFF. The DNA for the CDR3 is TGTGCCAGCAGCCCGGAAAACACCGGGGAGCTGTTTTTT.